The 10 T cell receptor beta chains below were found in one sample sequenced in a study of CD8 T cells in Susac syndrome. Random hexamers primed reverse transcription of about 0.45 to 1 ug RNA. TCRdb independently ran MiXCR on the immunoSEQ multiplex PCR reads; one entry per CDR3 protein. Of 130,000 or so distinct CDR3 sequences in the sample, roughly 95% were seen once. The sequenced sample consisted of CD4+ T cells from PBMCs. The receptors were gathered from a human donor with Susac syndrome.

V and J are TRBV11-2 and TRBJ1-2; D gene ambiguous. Per the germline V gene, CDR1 is SGHAT and CDR2 is FQNNGV. V lost 1 base and J 6 bases, leaving 6 bases between the germline ends. This CDR3 comprises 12 residues. CDR3 loop: CASSLGRDGYTF. CDR3 sequence (DNA): TGTGCCAGCAGCTTAGGAAGGGATGGCTACACCTTC. The complete variable domain, with remaining parts taken from reference TRBV11-2 and TRBJ1-2, reads EAGVAQSPRYKIIEKRQSVAFWCNPISGHATLYWYQQILGQGPKLLIQFQNNGVVDDSQLPKDRFSAERLKGVDSTLKIQPAKLEDSAVYLCASSLGRDGYTFGSGTRLTVV.

The V gene is TRBV14, the J gene TRBJ2-5, with 12 positions matching TRBD2. CDR3 size: 17 residues. J gave up 3 bases and V 3 bases, and 8 bases lay outside the gene matches. Germline values: CDR1 SGHDN, CDR2 FVKESK. The CDR3 loop reads CASSQDLTSGREETQYF. The CDR3 DNA reads TGTGCCAGCAGCCAGGATCTGACTAGCGGGAGAGAAGAGACCCAGTACTTC.

The V and J genes are TRBV20-1 and TRBJ2-7, with TRBD2 identical over 9 bases. This CDR3 is 14 amino acids long. CDR1 and CDR2 from the germline V gene are DFQATT and SNEGSKA (reference sequence). J gave up 3 bases and V 3 bases, and 6 bases lay outside the gene matches. The CDR3 region is CSASRGSGSYEQYF. In DNA form, the CDR3 reads TGCAGTGCTAGCCGGGGTAGCGGGAGCTACGAGCAGTACTTC.

The chain uses TRBV7-2 and TRBJ2-7; TRBD2 matches 11 bases. CDR1 is SGHTA and CDR2 is FQGNSA in the germline V gene. CDR3 length equals 16 residues. With V trimmed by 4 bases and J by 5 bases, 10 bases remained unmatched. The CDR3: CASSSSLAGGPDEQYF. For the CDR3, the DNA is TGTGCCAGCAGCTCGTCCTTAGCGGGAGGGCCGGACGAGCAGTACTTC.

The sample holds one count of this clonotype. J is TRBJ1-1 and V is TRBV3-1, with D unresolved. V shed 1 base and J shed 5 bases, with 11 bases lying between them. The CDR3 is made up of 14 amino acids. The germline CDR1 and CDR2 sequences are LGHDT and YNNKEL (reference sequence). The CDR3, as DNA: TGTGCCAGCAGCCAAGGCAAGGGTTCAACTGAAGCTTTCTTT. The encoded protein is CASSQGKGSTEAFF.

The chain uses TRBV29-1 and TRBJ1-2, with 9 bases matching TRBD1. CDR1 SQVTM and CDR2 ANQGSEA come from the germline V gene. The CDR3 consists of 18 residues. V dropped 3 bases and J dropped 0; count of bases not matched to a gene: 14. This chain's CDR3 is CSVDLRARDRVSNYGYTF. CDR3 DNA: TGCAGCGTTGATTTGAGAGCGAGGGACAGGGTTTCTAACTATGGCTACACCTTC.

The chain recombines TRBV3-1 with TRBJ2-2; 9 nucleotides align to TRBD1. This CDR3 comprises 15 residues. Germline CDR1 reads LGHDT; CDR2 reads YNNKEL (reference sequence). V was pared by 8 bases and J by 7 bases, with 11 bases of the junction left unmatched. CDR3 nucleotide sequence: TGTGCCAGCGCACCGGGACAGGGTCTGAGCGGGGAGCTGTTTTTT. It specifies CASAPGQGLSGELFF.

This chain links TRBV29-1 with TRBJ2-1; 11 nucleotides line up with TRBD1. This CDR3 has 12 amino acids. V was clipped by 8 bases and J by 9 bases; unmatched bases: 6. The germline V gene has CDR1 SQVTM and CDR2 ANQGSEA. CDR3 sequence reads: CSPGTGGGEQFF. For the CDR3, the DNA is TGCAGCCCAGGGACAGGGGGTGGTGAGCAGTTCTTC.

The chain recombines TRBV30 with TRBJ2-3; the D is unclear. The germline CDR1 and CDR2 sequences are GTSNPN and SVGIG (reference sequence). V was cut by 1 base and J by 0 bases, with 11 bases left in between. The CDR3 runs to 15 residues. Here the CDR3 DNA reads TGTGCCTGGAGTGGGCTATCCCTTAGCACAGATACGCAGTATTTT. It yields the protein CAWSGLSLSTDTQYF.

J is TRBJ2-7 and V is TRBV29-1; 8 bases are shared with TRBD1. The V gene's germline CDR1 is SQVTM and CDR2 ANQGSEA. This CDR3 has 13 residues. Losses at the gene ends were 2 bases for V and 6 bases for J; bases not matched to a gene: 6. Written as DNA, the CDR3 is TGCAGCGTTGAACAGGGGGCGTCGGCCGAGCAGTACTTC. Translated: CSVEQGASAEQYF.